The 22 T cell receptor beta chains reported below all come from one sample, sequenced in a study of CD8+ T cells in alopecia areata. Treatment reported: oral pan-JAK inhibitor, 5-10 mg twice daily. Sequencing templates came from extracted RNA that was reverse transcribed into cDNA. TCRdb keeps only in-frame clones here, not all; method: immunoSEQ multiplex PCR. Here the sample spans more than 90,000 clones, 58% being singletons. The sequences come from CD8+ T cells sorted from blood, collected at week 4, from a patient treated with tofacitinib. The receptors originated from a human donor with alopecia areata.

The chain recombines TRBV30 with TRBJ1-1; the match to TRBD1 covers 8 bases. The V segment lost 3 bases and the J segment 7 bases; nucleotides outside the gene matches: 10. This CDR3 has 14 amino acids. Germline V gene lookup returns CDR1 GTSNPN and CDR2 SVGIG (reference sequence). In DNA form, the CDR3 reads TGTGCCTGGAGCGAAACAGGGGGAACCCTTGAAGCTTTCTTT. This sequence encodes CAWSETGGTLEAFF.

The rearrangement uses TRBV7-8 and TRBJ2-1, with a weak D call TRBD1 (6 bases). Germline CDR1 SGHVS, CDR2 FQNEAQ. This CDR3 has 15 residues. The ends were cut back, 4 bases at V and 3 bases at J, with 13 bases in the middle. Here the CDR3 reads CASSSGTRLYNEQFF. The CDR3 DNA reads TGTGCCAGCAGCTCTGGGACACGTCTCTACAATGAGCAGTTCTTC.

This chain uses TRBV30 with TRBJ2-1, with a possible D match to TRBD2 (6 bases). Germline assignment: CDR1 GTSNPN and CDR2 SVGIG (reference sequence). This CDR3 contains 15 residues. The V gene lost 7 bases and the J gene lost 0 bases, with 16 bases spanning the gap. The CDR3 nucleotides read TGTGCCTCCTCGGGGGACTTAAGCTCCTACAATGAGCAGTTCTTC. Protein: CASSGDLSSYNEQFF.

This clone was observed once. CDR3 sequence reads: CASSEADPSAYEQYF. CDR3 DNA: TGTGCCAGCAGTGAAGCCGACCCTAGTGCCTACGAGCAGTACTTC. The V gene is TRBV6-1, the J gene TRBJ2-7, with D uncertain. The CDR3 extends over 15 amino acids. V gave up 0 bases and J gave up 2 bases, with 11 bases separating them. Germline CDR1 and CDR2: MNHNS and SASEGT.

The chain has TRBV27 and TRBJ1-5, with D possibly TRBD1 on 5 matching bases. The V end was cut by 5 bases, the J end by 7 bases, with 12 bases between. The length of the CDR3 is 13 residues. Germline CDR1 is MNHEY and CDR2 is SMNVEV (reference sequence). CDR3 coding DNA: TGTGCCAGCAGTCCGCAGGGTTTGCAGCCCCAGCATTTT. It specifies CASSPQGLQPQHF.

The chain combines TRBV13 with TRBJ2-7; D possibly corresponds to TRBD1 (6 bases). Per germline, CDR1 PRHDT and CDR2 FYEKMQ (reference sequence). V lost 10 bases and J 0 bases, leaving 13 bases between the germline ends. CDR3 size: 13 residues. CDR3 DNA sequence: TGTGCCACCCGCGGACAGAGCTCCTACGAGCAGTACTTC. This codes for CATRGQSSYEQYF.

The chain carries TRBV5-1 and TRBJ1-1; 7 bases line up with TRBD1. J lost 1 base, V lost 0 bases, and 3 bases had no gene match. The CDR3 is made up of 15 amino acids. In germline, CDR1 is SGHRS, CDR2 YFSETQ. CDR3 DNA: TGCGCCAGCAGCTTGGTCGGGACAGAGAACACTGAAGCTTTCTTT. Amino acids: CASSLVGTENTEAFF.

The J gene is TRBJ1-6, the V gene TRBV29-1; D is perhaps TRBD1 (6 bases). V was shortened by 3 bases and J by 3 bases, with 12 bases between the two germline ends. The CDR3 spans 15 residues. The germline CDR1 and CDR2 sequences are SQVTM and ANQGSEA. Written as DNA, the CDR3 is TGCAGCGTTGAGCTACAGGGTGACTATAATTCACCCCTCCACTTT. It yields the protein CSVELQGDYNSPLHF.

The rearrangement joins TRBV29-1 to TRBJ2-3, with D possibly being TRBD2 (6 bases). The CDR3 spans 15 residues. Trimming shortened V by 2 bases and J by 2 bases, and 14 bases separated the two germline ends. Per the germline V gene, CDR1 is SQVTM and CDR2 is ANQGSEA. The CDR3 nucleotides are TGCAGCGTTGAACGAAGTGGGAGGACCACAGATACGCAGTATTTT. Amino acid sequence: CSVERSGRTTDTQYF.

The V call is TRBV19, the J call TRBJ1-1; 8 positions agree with TRBD1. The V segment lost 10 bases and the J segment 7 bases; nucleotides outside the gene matches: 8. The CDR3 totals 12 residues. Germline loops: CDR1 LNHDA, CDR2 SQIVND (reference sequence). The CDR3 coding sequence is TGTGCCACTCGGACAGGGACAGATGAAGCTTTCTTT. It codes for CATRTGTDEAFF.

DNA of the CDR3: TGTGCCAGCAGCGTAGGCGGGACACCTCAAGAGACCCAGTACTTC. Translating it yields CASSVGGTPQETQYF. The rearrangement links TRBV9 to TRBJ2-5; TRBD1 or TRBD2 may be the D gene (6 bases each). This CDR3 is 15 amino acids long. Germline assignment: CDR1 SGDLS and CDR2 YYNGEE. Trimming removed 0 bases at V and 2 bases at J, with 11 bases between.

J is TRBJ2-5 and V is TRBV7-9; 8 bases map to TRBD2. The CDR3 consists of 15 residues. Germline V gene sequence: CDR1 SEHNR, CDR2 FQNEAQ (reference sequence). The V gene end was trimmed by 5 bases and the J gene end by 1 base; junction bases not matched to a gene: 6. The chain's CDR3 is CASSLAAGAQETQYF. The CDR3 DNA follows: TGTGCCAGCAGCCTCGCAGCGGGGGCCCAAGAGACCCAGTACTTC.

The chain couples TRBV29-1 to TRBJ1-1; the D is unclear. The germline V gene encodes CDR1 SQVTM and CDR2 ANQGSEA. The CDR3 has 12 amino acids. V gave up 6 bases and J gave up 5 bases, with 13 bases separating them. CDR3 DNA: TGCAGCGTCCGGGGTGGGTCGACTGAAGCTTTCTTT. This encodes CSVRGGSTEAFF.

The chain carries TRBV29-1 and TRBJ2-7; 7 bases agree with TRBD1. The germline V gene encodes CDR1 SQVTM and CDR2 ANQGSEA. Trimming took 7 bases from V and 4 from J; bases not matched to a gene: 10. CDR3 length: 13 residues. CDR3 residues: CSAVSGTEYEQYF. The DNA of the CDR3 is TGCAGCGCCGTCTCCGGGACAGAGTACGAGCAGTACTTC.

Comment on this clone: Distinct nucleotide sequences in the sample also encode this CDR3. The V and J genes are TRBV30 and TRBJ2-7; D uncertain. CDR1 GTSNPN and CDR2 SVGIG come from the germline V gene (reference sequence). This CDR3 spans 13 amino acids. The V end was cut by 2 bases, the J end by 1 base, with 9 bases between. CDR3 sequence: CAWSLGSSYEQYF. The CDR3 nucleotides are TGTGCCTGGAGTTTAGGCAGTTCCTACGAGCAGTACTTC.

This clone occurred a few times. The V gene is TRBV5-1, the J gene TRBJ1-2; D is undetermined. The CDR3 spans 14 residues. Germline V gene lookup returns CDR1 SGHRS and CDR2 YFSETQ. With 0 bases removed from V and 0 bases from J, the gap between germline ends came to 6 bases. CDR3 residues: CASSLETANYGYTF. CDR3 DNA: TGCGCCAGCAGCTTGGAAACAGCTAACTATGGCTACACCTTC.

A few counts support this clone. The chain couples TRBV27 to TRBJ2-7; TRBD1 matches 10 bases. The CDR3 consists of 15 residues. V was pared by 3 bases and J by 4 bases, with 6 bases of the junction left unmatched. CDR1 MNHEY and CDR2 SMNVEV come from the germline V gene (reference sequence). CDR3 coding DNA: TGTGCCAGCAGTTTGGCCGGGACAGGGGTTTACGAGCAGTACTTC. Amino acid sequence: CASSLAGTGVYEQYF.

This clone was seen a handful of times. The chain uses TRBV29-1 and TRBJ1-2; TRBD1 is a possible D gene (5 bases). The CDR3 extends over 14 amino acids. CDR1 and CDR2 from the germline V gene are SQVTM and ANQGSEA. Trimming removed 6 bases at V and 0 bases at J, with 14 bases between. This CDR3 reads CSVDRDGANYGYTF. CDR3 DNA: TGCAGCGTGGACCGGGACGGGGCTAACTATGGCTACACCTTC.

Here the CDR3 reads CSAQGTLANYGYTF. The CDR3 bases are TGCAGCGCCCAAGGGACTCTCGCCAACTATGGCTACACCTTC. J is TRBJ1-2 and V is TRBV29-1, with D perhaps matching TRBD1 (5 bases). V gave up 7 bases and J gave up 2 bases, with 17 bases separating them. The CDR3 sequence is 14 residues long. Germline V CDR1 and CDR2: SQVTM, ANQGSEA.

The chain joins TRBV10-3 to TRBJ1-2, with a possible D match to TRBD1 (5 bases). V dropped 6 bases and J dropped 9 bases, with 17 bases sitting between them. This CDR3 has 13 amino acids. The germline CDR1 and CDR2 sequences are ENHRY and SYGVKD. In DNA form, the CDR3 reads TGTGCCATCAGGGGGGAGGACGGCTTGCGCTACACCTTC. Encoded protein: CAIRGEDGLRYTF.

This clone has ten or more counts. The V gene is TRBV5-1, the J gene TRBJ2-5; 8 bases fit TRBD2. Trimming took 5 bases from V and 1 from J; bases not matched to a gene: 7. The CDR3 runs 15 residues. In germline, CDR1 is SGHRS, CDR2 YFSETQ. This CDR3 is CASRFAGGLQETQYF. The CDR3 nucleotides read TGCGCCAGCAGATTCGCGGGGGGCCTCCAAGAGACCCAGTACTTC. Complete variable domain (other parts from reference TRBV5-1 and TRBJ2-5): KAGVTQTPRYLIKTRGQQVTLSCSPISGHRSVSWYQQTPGQGLQFLFEYFSETQRNKGNFPGRFSGRQFSNSRSEMNVSTLELGDSALYLCASRFAGGLQETQYFGPGTRLLVL.

J is TRBJ1-1 and V is TRBV19, with D hard to call. With 4 bases removed from V and 2 bases from J, the gap between germline ends came to 14 bases. CDR3 length: 15 residues. Per the germline V gene, CDR1 is LNHDA and CDR2 is SQIVND (reference sequence). The DNA of the CDR3 is TGTGCCAGTAGTAGGGGTGGAGGAGTCAACACTGAAGCTTTCTTT. Protein: CASSRGGGVNTEAFF. The complete variable domain, with remaining parts taken from reference TRBV19 and TRBJ1-1, reads DGGITQSPKYLFRKEGQNVTLSCEQNLNHDAMYWYRQDPGQGLRLIYYSQIVNDFQKGDIAEGYSVSREKKESFPLTVTSAQKNPTAFYLCASSRGGGVNTEAFFGQGTRLTVV.